This paragraph covers one TCR beta chain sequence. This specimen comes from a study of blood T cell repertoires in COVID-19. Turning to the study itself: The study drew acute and convalescent COVID-19 samples from the United States, Italy and Spain. The analysed material was cDNA or gDNA that came from T cells, B-cell-depleted T cells, or PBMCs.

Authors' methods: For nucleated cells, counts were estimated from reference gene primer amplification. Produced via immunoSEQ multiplex PCR; TCRdb's table is partial and in-frame only. The V and J calls and clone size are taken from that table; D and trimming were inferred from the DNA. The data contain around 340,000 clones, approximately 82% of them singletons. The CDR3 length is 19 residues. The germline gives CDR1 MNHEY, CDR2 SMNVEV (reference sequence). V shed 0 bases, J shed 2 bases, and the junction held 13 bases outside the gene matches. The TCR originated in a man under 40 with active or convalescent COVID-19. Sample: peripheral blood. This rearrangement joins TRBV27 to TRBJ2-7, with 10 bases matching TRBD1. In DNA form, the CDR3 reads TGTGCCAGCAGTTTATCGGGGGGCGGGACAGGGGTATCTCCCTACGAGCAGTACTTC. This translates into CASSLSGGGTGVSPYEQYF.